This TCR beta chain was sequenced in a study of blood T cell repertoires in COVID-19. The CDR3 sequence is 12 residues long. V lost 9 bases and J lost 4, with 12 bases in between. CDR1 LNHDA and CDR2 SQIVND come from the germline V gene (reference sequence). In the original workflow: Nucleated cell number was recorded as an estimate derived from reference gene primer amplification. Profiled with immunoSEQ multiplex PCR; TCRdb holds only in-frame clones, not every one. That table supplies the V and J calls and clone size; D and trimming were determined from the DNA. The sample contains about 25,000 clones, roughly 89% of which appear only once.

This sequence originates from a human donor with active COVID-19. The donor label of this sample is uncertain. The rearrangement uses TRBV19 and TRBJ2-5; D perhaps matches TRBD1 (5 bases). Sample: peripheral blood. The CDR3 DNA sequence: TGTGCCAGCCCCAGTACAGGAGAGACCCAGTACTTC. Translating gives CASPSTGETQYF.